This is a list of T cell receptor beta chains from one sample in a study of T cell repertoires in cytomegalovirus infection. MiXCR was run by TCRdb on the reads, yielding one entry per CDR3 protein. The sample holds fewer than 250,000 distinct CDR3 sequences, roughly 20% seen once. Material for sequencing was CD8+ T cells from PBMCs. The receptors come from a human donor in good health (CMV status not recorded). Some clones in this sample may be carry-over from other donors' samples. The CDR3 runs from the conserved cysteine through the conserved F or W. D genes are given only for firm matches. Clone size is shown for a subset of rows, as once, few, many or a class of expanded clone.

v_gene	abundance	j_gene	d_gene	CDR3aa	CDR3nt
TRBV4-1	NA	TRBJ2-7	NA	CASSQDSASYEQYF	TGCGCCAGCAGCCAAGATAGCGCTTCCTACGAGCAGTACTTC
TRBV5-5	NA	TRBJ2-7	NA	CASSGDFSSYEQYF	TGTGCCAGCAGCGGGGACTTTAGCTCCTACGAGCAGTACTTC
TRBV10-3	few	TRBJ2-7	TRBD2	CAIASGGSYEQYF	TGTGCCATCGCTAGCGGGGGGTCCTACGAGCAGTACTTC
TRBV20-1	few	TRBJ1-2	TRBD1	CSARDVGQPANYGYTF	TGCAGTGCTAGAGATGTGGGACAGCCGGCTAACTATGGCTACACCTTC
TRBV28	NA	TRBJ2-7	NA	CASSHTSRTVEQYF	TGTGCCAGCAGCCACACAAGCCGGACGGTAGAGCAGTACTTC
TRBV11-1	many	TRBJ2-1	TRBD1	CASSAAGTGFNEQFF	TGTGCCAGCAGCGCTGCCGGGACAGGTTTCAATGAGCAGTTCTTC
TRBV14	many	TRBJ2-3	NA	CASSQEGTIGDTDTQYF	TGTGCCAGCAGCCAAGAAGGGACAATAGGGGACACAGATACGCAGTATTTT
TRBV19	NA	TRBJ2-5	NA	CASSIDEGRELETQYF	TGTGCCAGTAGTATAGATGAGGGGCGCGAACTGGAGACCCAGTACTTC
TRBV11-2	many	TRBJ2-2	TRBD2	CASSLAPAGGAGELFF	TGTGCCAGCAGCTTAGCCCCAGCGGGGGGGGCCGGGGAGCTGTTTTTT
TRBV7-6	few	TRBJ1-6	NA	CASSPGGPLHF	TGTGCCAGCAGCCCTGGGGGTCCCCTCCACTTT
TRBV20-1	few	TRBJ2-7	TRBD1	CSARDRQGAYEQYF	TGCAGTGCTAGAGACCGGCAGGGGGCCTACGAGCAGTACTTC
TRBV29-1	many	TRBJ1-1	NA	CSVDREGPISMNTEAFF	TGCAGCGTTGACCGTGAGGGGCCGATTTCAATGAACACTGAAGCTTTCTTT
TRBV28	NA	TRBJ2-5	NA	CASSLVTGPQETQYF	TGTGCCAGCAGTTTAGTTACGGGTCCCCAAGAGACCCAGTACTTC
TRBV20-1	NA	TRBJ2-7	NA	CSATGEDDSYEQYF	TGCAGTGCTACCGGAGAGGACGACTCCTACGAGCAGTACTTC
TRBV7-6	many	TRBJ1-4	NA	CASSFGREEKLFF	TGTGCCAGCAGCTTCGGTCGCGAGGAGAAACTGTTTTTT
TRBV7-8	many	TRBJ2-3	TRBD2	CASLPTSGHTDTQYF	TGTGCCAGCCTACCGACTAGCGGGCACACAGATACGCAGTATTTT
TRBV6-5	NA	TRBJ2-3	TRBD1	CASRRDRDADTQYF	TGTGCCAGCCGCCGGGACAGGGACGCAGATACGCAGTATTTT
TRBV12-3/TRBV12-4	NA	TRBJ2-5	TRBD1	CASINRGRQGQETQYF	TGTGCCAGCATCAACAGGGGGCGTCAGGGCCAAGAGACCCAGTACTTC
TRBV20-1	many	TRBJ2-2	NA	CSARDTGNTGELFF	TGCAGTGCTAGAGATACAGGAAACACCGGGGAGCTGTTTTTT
TRBV27	many	TRBJ1-1	NA	CASSLGVATEAFF	TGTGCCAGCAGTTTAGGGGTGGCCACTGAAGCTTTCTTT
TRBV7-2	many	TRBJ2-3	NA	CASSPIPFSMHTDTQYF	TGTGCCAGCAGCCCCATCCCATTTTCCATGCACACAGATACGCAGTATTTT
TRBV30	few	TRBJ2-3	NA	CAWSVRGGGIDTQYF	TGTGCCTGGAGTGTGAGGGGGGGCGGCATAGATACGCAGTATTTT
TRBV7-2	many	TRBJ1-6	TRBD1	CASSLVLRGPLNSPLHF	TGTGCCAGCAGCTTAGTACTCAGGGGGCCTTTGAATTCACCCCTCCACTTT
TRBV28	few	TRBJ1-6	NA	CASSLKTGPLHF	TGTGCCAGCAGTTTAAAAACGGGACCCCTCCACTTT
TRBV2	few	TRBJ2-1	TRBD2	CASSPTSGGRNEQFF	TGTGCCAGCAGTCCGACTAGCGGGGGACGGAATGAGCAGTTCTTC
TRBV7-8	many	TRBJ1-1	NA	CASSPSLQNTEAFF	TGTGCCAGCAGCCCAAGTCTTCAGAACACTGAAGCTTTCTTT
TRBV28	NA	TRBJ2-2	TRBD2	CASSRGLAGGSGELFF	TGTGCCAGCAGTCGCGGACTAGCGGGGGGTTCCGGGGAGCTGTTTTTT
TRBV7-8	NA	TRBJ2-7	TRBD2	CASSSGLSLEQYF	TGTGCCAGCAGCTCGGGACTATCGTTAGAGCAGTACTTC